These 20 T cell receptor beta chains originate from one sample sequenced in a study of blood T cell repertoires in COVID-19. Assay: immunoSEQ multiplex PCR; the TCRdb copy retains only in-frame clones and omits some. This table holds about 94,000 clones, roughly 70% found once. Sequences were obtained from peripheral blood. The origin of the receptors is a man between 65 and 85 years old with COVID-19, enrolled during active disease.

V gene TRBV2 combines with J gene TRBJ2-5; possibly TRBD1 for D (5 bases). Trimming pared 7 bases from V and 1 base from J, leaving 10 bases between. Germline CDR1 SNHLY, CDR2 FYNNEI. This CDR3 comprises 13 residues. CDR3 amino acids: CASKGNSQETQYF. For the CDR3, the DNA is TGTGCCAGCAAGGGGAACAGCCAAGAGACCCAGTACTTC.

A word on this clone: The same CDR3 can be traced to other DNA sequences in this sample. The chain uses TRBV24-1 and TRBJ2-3, with 12 bases identical to TRBD2. The trim removed 4 bases at V and 0 bases at J, leaving 4 bases unmatched. CDR3 size: 17 residues. The V gene's germline CDR1 is KGHDR and CDR2 SFDVKD. Here the CDR3 reads CATSDPGTSGSTDTQYF. CDR3 DNA sequence: TGTGCCACCAGTGACCCCGGGACTAGCGGGAGCACAGATACGCAGTATTTT.

V is TRBV28 and J is TRBJ1-4; D remains ambiguous. The CDR3 covers 15 residues. The V gene lost 7 bases and the J gene lost 0 bases, with 12 bases spanning the gap. Germline V gene data show CDR1 as MDHEN and CDR2 as SYDVKM. The DNA of the CDR3 is TGTGCCAGCACCCCTTCGCCAGCAACTAATGAAAAACTGTTTTTT. Translation gives CASTPSPATNEKLFF.

The rearrangement uses TRBV6-6 and TRBJ2-1; D is unresolved. This CDR3 is built from 14 residues. Germline lookup yields CDR1 MNHNY and CDR2 SVGAGI (reference sequence). V dropped 0 bases and J dropped 3 bases, with 6 bases sitting between them. For the CDR3, the DNA is TGTGCCAGCAGTTACTCCGGTGTCTACAATGAGCAGTTCTTC. Amino acids: CASSYSGVYNEQFF.

This clone was counted a few times. The chain has TRBV7-2 and TRBJ2-7; D gene uncertain. V gave up 0 bases and J gave up 7 bases, with 7 bases separating them. Germline V lookup: CDR1 SGHTA, CDR2 FQGNSA. The CDR3 is made up of 12 amino acids. This CDR3 is CASSLALTEQYF. The CDR3 bases are TGTGCCAGCAGCTTAGCGCTAACTGAGCAGTACTTC.

This chain uses TRBV10-3 with TRBJ1-6; 11 bases are shared with TRBD1. The CDR3 sequence is 20 residues long. The germline CDR1 and CDR2 sequences are ENHRY and SYGVKD. The ends lost 4 bases at V and 1 base at J; junction bases unmatched: 12. The CDR3 coding sequence is TGTGCCATCAGTGCCCTCCCCGGGACAGGGGGTAGGTCCTATAATTCACCCCTCCACTTT. Its protein is CAISALPGTGGRSYNSPLHF.

V usage is TRBV5-4 and J usage is TRBJ2-3; TRBD2 agrees at 10 bases. The trim removed 4 bases at V and 0 bases at J, leaving 11 bases unmatched. The germline gives CDR1 SGHNT, CDR2 YYREEE (reference sequence). The CDR3 runs 18 residues. CDR3 in amino acids: CASSVPGLAYASTDTQYF. The DNA of the CDR3 is TGTGCCAGCAGCGTGCCGGGACTAGCGTATGCTAGCACAGATACGCAGTATTTT.

This chain joins TRBV4-2 and TRBJ2-1, with TRBD2 matching 8 bases. The CDR3 is 18 residues long. The V segment lost 2 bases and the J segment 2 bases; nucleotides outside the gene matches: 11. Looked up from germline, CDR1 is LGHNA and CDR2 is YNFKEQ. The CDR3: CASSQTPGLVGPYNEQFF. CDR3 in DNA: TGTGCCAGCAGCCAAACCCCGGGACTAGTAGGGCCCTACAATGAGCAGTTCTTC.

The J gene is TRBJ2-7, the V gene TRBV20-1; 7 bases map to TRBD2. This CDR3 has 11 residues. CDR1 and CDR2 from the germline V gene are DFQATT and SNEGSKA (reference sequence). V shed 5 bases and J 3 bases; nucleotides not matched to a gene: 1. The CDR3 reads CSAWDYYEQYF. CDR3 nucleotide sequence: TGCAGTGCTTGGGACTACTACGAGCAGTACTTC.

The rearrangement links TRBV27 to TRBJ1-4, with 7 nucleotides matching TRBD1. Trimming at V came to 6 bases and at J to 5 bases, leaving 15 bases not matched to a gene. CDR3 size: 17 residues. Germline V gene data show CDR1 as MNHEY and CDR2 as SMNVEV (reference sequence). CDR3 bases: TGTGCCAGCAGGCCACTCCCATCAGGGGGGAAGAATGAAAAACTGTTTTTT. Its protein is CASRPLPSGGKNEKLFF.

The chain is built from TRBV28 and TRBJ2-4; a possible D gene is TRBD2 (6 bases). V lost 4 bases and J 8 bases, leaving 15 bases between the germline ends. Germline-derived CDR1 and CDR2 are MDHEN and SYDVKM. This CDR3 contains 14 residues. As DNA, the CDR3 is TGTGCCAGCAGTTCCCTGACTAGGCAGGACATTCAGTACTTC. Its translation: CASSSLTRQDIQYF. Using reference TRBV28 and TRBJ2-4 for the parts outside the CDR3, the full variable domain is DVKVTQSSRYLVKRTGEKVFLECVQDMDHENMFWYRQDPGLGLRLIYFSYDVKMKEKGDIPEGYSVSREKKERFSLILESASTNQTSMYLCASSSLTRQDIQYFGAGTRLSVL.

V is TRBV6-5 and J is TRBJ1-5; no clear D. Germline V lookup: CDR1 MNHEY, CDR2 SVGAGI. The V end lost 6 bases, the J end lost 6 bases, and 12 bases lay between the germline ends. CDR3 length: 13 residues. The CDR3, as DNA: TGTGCCAGCAGATTAAAAATCGGTCAGCCCCAGCATTTT. It is translated as CASRLKIGQPQHF.

The table lists this clone with a few counts. The chain is built from TRBV5-1 and TRBJ2-1, with 7 bases identical to TRBD1. V shed 0 bases, J shed 6 bases, and the junction held 6 bases outside the gene matches. CDR3 length equals 15 residues. Germline CDR1 reads SGHRS; CDR2 reads YFSETQ. The CDR3 loop reads CASSLAQGGRNEQFF. CDR3 in DNA: TGCGCCAGCAGCTTGGCTCAAGGGGGCCGCAATGAGCAGTTCTTC.

V gene TRBV5-1 combines with J gene TRBJ2-3; D is possibly TRBD1 (6 bases). V dropped 2 bases and J dropped 1 base, with 8 bases sitting between them. This CDR3 has 14 amino acids. Germline CDR1 is SGHRS and CDR2 is YFSETQ. The CDR3 protein is CASSLQGGTDTQYF. CDR3 nucleotide sequence: TGCGCCAGCAGCTTACAGGGTGGCACAGATACGCAGTATTTT.

This clone showed up just once. The chain has TRBV10-3 and TRBJ2-7; a weak D match, TRBD1 (6 bases). Germline-derived CDR1 and CDR2 are ENHRY and SYGVKD. The V gene lost 0 bases and the J gene lost 2 bases, with 14 bases spanning the gap. The CDR3 runs to 16 residues. As DNA, the CDR3 is TGTGCCATCAGTGAGTCGGGGGCAGGGAGTCCCTACGAGCAGTACTTC. It translates to CAISESGAGSPYEQYF.

The gene calls are TRBV27 and TRBJ1-5; 7 bases are a match to TRBD1. The CDR3 length is 16 residues. With 5 bases clipped from V and 9 bases from J, the junction kept 16 bases outside the gene matches. Germline values: CDR1 MNHEY, CDR2 SMNVEV (reference sequence). CDR3: CASSPSLQGPLWPQHF. Written as DNA, the CDR3 is TGTGCCAGCAGTCCCTCATTACAGGGGCCCCTCTGGCCCCAGCATTTT.

The CDR3 DNA is TGTGCCACCAGCAAGACGAAGGACAGAAATAATGAAAAACTGTTTTTT. Translated, it gives CATSKTKDRNNEKLFF. This chain connects TRBV15 to TRBJ1-4; maybe TRBD1 (6 bases). The CDR3 totals 16 residues. Trimming removed 4 bases at V and 4 bases at J, with 16 bases between. Looked up from germline, CDR1 is LNHNV and CDR2 is YYDKDF (reference sequence).

The chain links TRBV3-1 (or the pseudogene TRBV3-2) to TRBJ2-5, with 12 positions matching TRBD1. The CDR3 is made up of 18 amino acids. CDR1 is LGHDT and CDR2 is YNNKEL in the germline V gene (reference sequence). V lost 4 bases, J lost 7 bases, and 16 bases stayed unmatched. The CDR3 DNA reads TGTGCCAGCAGCCGGGACAGGGGGCCCCTTTGTCTCCCCCGGACCCAGTACTTC. This gives the protein CASSRDRGPLCLPRTQYF.

This chain links TRBV6-1 with TRBJ1-2, with TRBD1 identical over 8 bases. The CDR3 has 15 amino acids. From germline, CDR1 is MNHNS and CDR2 SASEGT. Losses at the gene ends were 2 bases for V and 2 bases for J; bases not matched to a gene: 4. CDR3 protein: CASSETGQVNYGYTF. The CDR3 DNA follows: TGTGCCAGCAGTGAAACGGGACAGGTGAACTATGGCTACACCTTC.

This rearrangement joins TRBV20-1 to TRBJ1-2, with D possibly TRBD1 on 5 matching bases. The CDR3 has 13 amino acids. The germline V gene encodes CDR1 DFQATT and CDR2 SNEGSKA (reference sequence). Trimming took off 3 bases at V and 7 bases at J, with 15 bases between the two ends. The CDR3 nucleotides read TGCAGTGCTAGTGTCCGGGGGTTTATTGGCTACACCTTC. Translating gives CSASVRGFIGYTF.